These T cell receptor beta chains were read from a single sample in a study of T-cell memory formation after mild COVID-19. Via MiXCR, TCRdb re-called the 5' RACE reads, giving one row per CDR3 protein. In the table there are 45,000 to 55,000 distinct CDR3 sequences, 5.5% to 7.5% of which are singletons. Sequencing was carried out using PBMCs or a T cell subset sorted from them (not recorded which). These receptors were obtained from a man aged 18 to 29 who had mild COVID-19 (a few samples of this study predate the infection). Cell type and time point are not known. Both conserved end residues are part of each CDR3. The order of the fields is V gene, clone size, D gene, J gene, CDR3 protein, CDR3 DNA. A D gene is named only where the DNA matches it firmly. Part of the rows lack a size; the others show once, few, many or a class for expanded clones.

v_call: TRBV29-1
clone_size: many
d_call: .
j_call: TRBJ2-3
cdr3_aa: CSVRGADTQYF
cdr3_nt: TGCAGCGTAAGGGGGGCAGATACGCAGTATTTT

v_call: TRBV11-2
clone_size: .
d_call: .
j_call: TRBJ1-5
cdr3_aa: CASSLDFNQPQHF
cdr3_nt: TGTGCCAGCAGCTTAGACTTCAATCAGCCCCAGCATTTT

v_call: TRBV7-9
clone_size: many
d_call: .
j_call: TRBJ2-1
cdr3_aa: CASSFLPNEQFF
cdr3_nt: TGTGCCAGCAGCTTCCTTCCTAATGAGCAGTTCTTC

v_call: TRBV7-9
clone_size: .
d_call: TRBD1
j_call: TRBJ1-2
cdr3_aa: CASSPGQALGGYTF
cdr3_nt: TGTGCCAGCAGCCCGGGACAGGCCCTTGGTGGCTACACCTTC

v_call: TRBV29-1
clone_size: few
d_call: TRBD1
j_call: TRBJ1-1
cdr3_aa: CSAQGAVTEAFF
cdr3_nt: TGCAGCGCACAGGGGGCAGTCACTGAAGCTTTCTTT

v_call: TRBV28
clone_size: .
d_call: TRBD1
j_call: TRBJ1-1
cdr3_aa: CASSLGGAGTGMNTEAFF
cdr3_nt: TGTGCCAGCAGTTTAGGGGGGGCCGGGACAGGGATGAACACTGAAGCTTTCTTT

v_call: TRBV7-2
clone_size: medium-sized
d_call: TRBD1
j_call: TRBJ2-3
cdr3_aa: CASSLGQGADTQYF
cdr3_nt: TGTGCCAGCAGCTTAGGACAGGGGGCAGATACGCAGTATTTT

v_call: TRBV5-1
clone_size: few
d_call: .
j_call: TRBJ1-6
cdr3_aa: CASSTGTRGSPLHF
cdr3_nt: TGCGCCAGCAGCACCGGGACACGGGGTTCACCCCTCCACTTT

v_call: TRBV7-9
clone_size: .
d_call: .
j_call: TRBJ2-6
cdr3_aa: CASSTGISGANVLTF
cdr3_nt: TGTGCCAGCAGTACAGGTATCTCTGGGGCCAACGTCCTGACTTTC

v_call: TRBV7-9
clone_size: .
d_call: .
j_call: TRBJ1-5
cdr3_aa: CASSLVGRGVSQPQHF
cdr3_nt: TGTGCCAGCAGCTTAGTGGGCAGAGGGGTAAGTCAGCCCCAGCATTTT

v_call: TRBV14
clone_size: .
d_call: .
j_call: TRBJ2-1
cdr3_aa: CASSQDRGASSYNEQFF
cdr3_nt: TGTGCCAGCAGCCAAGATCGGGGAGCTAGCTCCTACAATGAGCAGTTCTTC

v_call: TRBV6-2/TRBV6-3
clone_size: few
d_call: TRBD1
j_call: TRBJ2-5
cdr3_aa: CASRKRTGGSQETQYF
cdr3_nt: TGTGCCAGCAGAAAACGGACAGGGGGATCTCAAGAGACCCAGTACTTC

v_call: TRBV4-3
clone_size: .
d_call: TRBD2
j_call: TRBJ2-5
cdr3_aa: CASSQEGAQLAGVQETQYF
cdr3_nt: TGCGCCAGCAGCCAAGAGGGGGCCCAACTAGCGGGGGTCCAAGAGACCCAGTACTTC

v_call: TRBV20-1
clone_size: .
d_call: TRBD1
j_call: TRBJ1-5
cdr3_aa: CSAKSGGDNQPQHF
cdr3_nt: TGCAGTGCCAAATCAGGGGGGGACAATCAGCCCCAGCATTTT

v_call: TRBV7-2
clone_size: .
d_call: .
j_call: TRBJ2-4
cdr3_aa: CASSIAEQNIQYF
cdr3_nt: TGTGCCAGCAGCATTGCGGAACAAAACATTCAGTACTTC

v_call: TRBV7-2
clone_size: .
d_call: TRBD1
j_call: TRBJ1-5
cdr3_aa: CASSRQGGQGSQGPQHF
cdr3_nt: TGTGCCAGCAGCCGACAAGGAGGACAGGGGTCCCAAGGGCCCCAGCATTTT

v_call: TRBV12-3/TRBV12-4
clone_size: few
d_call: TRBD1
j_call: TRBJ1-1
cdr3_aa: CASSRQGAIVAFF
cdr3_nt: TGTGCCAGCAGCCGACAGGGGGCAATTGTGGCTTTCTTT

v_call: TRBV4-3
clone_size: .
d_call: .
j_call: TRBJ2-4
cdr3_aa: CASSQGVTNENIQYF
cdr3_nt: TGCGCCAGCAGCCAGGGGGTGACTAACGAAAACATTCAGTACTTC

v_call: TRBV25-1
clone_size: few
d_call: .
j_call: TRBJ2-4
cdr3_aa: CASSDPRGARNIQYF
cdr3_nt: TGTGCCAGCAGTGACCCGAGGGGGGCACGGAACATTCAGTACTTC

v_call: TRBV2
clone_size: few
d_call: .
j_call: TRBJ2-7
cdr3_aa: CASRGTGGAYEQYF
cdr3_nt: TGTGCCAGCAGGGGGACGGGGGGCGCCTACGAGCAGTACTTC

v_call: TRBV7-2
clone_size: many
d_call: .
j_call: TRBJ2-2
cdr3_aa: CASSWVGARTGELFF
cdr3_nt: TGTGCCAGCAGCTGGGTCGGGGCTCGCACCGGGGAGCTGTTTTTT

v_call: TRBV15
clone_size: few
d_call: .
j_call: TRBJ1-6
cdr3_aa: CATSRGDGLSNPLHF
cdr3_nt: TGTGCCACCAGCAGAGGGGACGGACTAAGTAATCCCCTCCACTTT

v_call: TRBV5-1
clone_size: few
d_call: .
j_call: TRBJ1-6
cdr3_aa: CASSLDIGGSYNSPLHF
cdr3_nt: TGCGCCAGCAGCTTGGATATAGGGGGCTCCTATAATTCACCCCTCCACTTT

v_call: TRBV5-5
clone_size: many
d_call: .
j_call: TRBJ1-5
cdr3_aa: CASSLGHYNQPQHF
cdr3_nt: TGTGCCAGCAGCTTGGGACATTACAATCAGCCCCAGCATTTT

v_call: TRBV30
clone_size: few
d_call: TRBD1
j_call: TRBJ1-2
cdr3_aa: CAWRDRGGYTF
cdr3_nt: TGTGCCTGGAGGGACAGGGGTGGCTACACCTTC

v_call: TRBV5-1
clone_size: many
d_call: .
j_call: TRBJ2-3
cdr3_aa: CASSSLGGTDTQYF
cdr3_nt: TGCGCCAGCAGCTCCCTCGGGGGCACAGATACGCAGTATTTT

v_call: TRBV7-2
clone_size: many
d_call: .
j_call: TRBJ2-5
cdr3_aa: CASSLAPWRLQETQYF
cdr3_nt: TGTGCCAGCAGCTTAGCGCCATGGCGGCTCCAAGAGACCCAGTACTTC

v_call: TRBV7-2
clone_size: .
d_call: TRBD1
j_call: TRBJ1-2
cdr3_aa: CASSLARTGRSGGYTF
cdr3_nt: TGTGCCAGCAGCTTAGCGAGGACAGGGAGGTCCGGTGGCTACACCTTC

v_call: TRBV25-1
clone_size: .
d_call: .
j_call: TRBJ2-3
cdr3_aa: CASSAPGWGLNTQYF
cdr3_nt: TGTGCCAGCAGTGCACCAGGGTGGGGACTCAATACGCAGTATTTT

v_call: TRBV7-2
clone_size: few
d_call: .
j_call: TRBJ1-2
cdr3_aa: CASSPPGANYGYTF
cdr3_nt: TGTGCCAGCAGCCCCCCCGGGGCGAACTATGGCTACACCTTC

v_call: TRBV7-9
clone_size: .
d_call: .
j_call: TRBJ1-3
cdr3_aa: CASSPPRRLGNTIYF
cdr3_nt: TGTGCCAGCAGCCCCCCACGCCGGCTTGGAAACACCATATATTTT

v_call: TRBV20-1
clone_size: .
d_call: TRBD2
j_call: TRBJ2-1
cdr3_aa: CSARASLGSVAGLNEQFF
cdr3_nt: TGCAGTGCTAGAGCTTCCTTGGGGAGTGTAGCGGGGTTGAATGAGCAGTTCTTC

v_call: TRBV5-1
clone_size: many
d_call: .
j_call: TRBJ2-5
cdr3_aa: CASRKGGRTLARTETQYF
cdr3_nt: TGCGCCAGCAGGAAAGGGGGTCGAACCTTGGCCAGGACAGAGACCCAGTACTTC

v_call: TRBV5-1
clone_size: .
d_call: .
j_call: TRBJ1-1
cdr3_aa: CASSPANRAGGNTEAFF
cdr3_nt: TGCGCCAGCAGCCCCGCAAACAGGGCTGGTGGGAACACTGAAGCTTTCTTT

v_call: TRBV28
clone_size: .
d_call: .
j_call: TRBJ2-3
cdr3_aa: CASSLGVFSTDTQYF
cdr3_nt: TGTGCCAGCAGTTTAGGGGTTTTTAGCACAGATACGCAGTATTTT

v_call: TRBV21-1
clone_size: few
d_call: .
j_call: TRBJ1-2
cdr3_aa: CASSLARENYGYTF
cdr3_nt: TGTGCCAGCAGCTTAGCCAGGGAGAACTATGGCTACACCTTC

v_call: TRBV4-3
clone_size: many
d_call: .
j_call: TRBJ1-1
cdr3_aa: CASSQYPATEAFF
cdr3_nt: TGCGCCAGCAGCCAATACCCAGCCACTGAAGCTTTCTTT

v_call: TRBV20-1
clone_size: many
d_call: .
j_call: TRBJ2-5
cdr3_aa: CSALSGGAETQYF
cdr3_nt: TGCAGTGCTCTATCGGGGGGCGCGGAGACCCAGTACTTC

v_call: TRBV20-1
clone_size: few
d_call: .
j_call: TRBJ2-3
cdr3_aa: CSAPGGAKDTQYF
cdr3_nt: TGCAGTGCCCCAGGGGGGGCGAAGGATACGCAGTATTTT

v_call: TRBV3-1
clone_size: few
d_call: TRBD1
j_call: TRBJ2-1
cdr3_aa: CASSQQGDEQFF
cdr3_nt: TGTGCCAGCAGCCAACAGGGGGATGAGCAGTTCTTC

v_call: TRBV4-3
clone_size: .
d_call: .
j_call: TRBJ2-1
cdr3_aa: CASSQLSTRNEQFF
cdr3_nt: TGCGCCAGCAGCCAATTAAGTACTAGGAATGAGCAGTTCTTC

v_call: TRBV4-3
clone_size: many
d_call: TRBD1
j_call: TRBJ1-6
cdr3_aa: CASSQYRGAPLHF
cdr3_nt: TGCGCCAGCAGCCAATACAGGGGGGCGCCCCTCCACTTT

v_call: TRBV4-3
clone_size: many
d_call: .
j_call: TRBJ2-3
cdr3_aa: CASSPMERGESTDTQYF
cdr3_nt: TGCGCCAGCAGCCCAATGGAGAGGGGGGAGAGCACAGATACGCAGTATTTT

v_call: TRBV7-3
clone_size: many
d_call: .
j_call: TRBJ2-3
cdr3_aa: CASSSGPIDTQYF
cdr3_nt: TGTGCCAGCAGCTCCGGACCCATAGATACGCAGTATTTT

v_call: TRBV7-3
clone_size: few
d_call: TRBD1
j_call: TRBJ1-1
cdr3_aa: CASSSRTGGNTEAFF
cdr3_nt: TGTGCCAGCAGCTCCCGGACAGGGGGAAACACTGAAGCTTTCTTT

v_call: TRBV5-1
clone_size: .
d_call: TRBD1
j_call: TRBJ1-1
cdr3_aa: CASSLSGTGGMNTEAFF
cdr3_nt: TGCGCCAGCAGCTTGTCCGGGACAGGGGGTATGAACACTGAAGCTTTCTTT

v_call: TRBV7-2
clone_size: many
d_call: TRBD1
j_call: TRBJ2-5
cdr3_aa: CASSRAGTAKETQYF
cdr3_nt: TGTGCCAGCAGCCGAGCCGGGACAGCGAAAGAGACCCAGTACTTC